The rows below give T cell receptor beta chains drawn from one sample of a study of graft-versus-host responses after intestinal transplantation. Generated by immunoSEQ multiplex PCR, the TCRdb table keeps only in-frame clones and is missing some. The sample carries under 100,000 clones, just under 95% recorded once. No antigen is known for these receptors. Sequencing used unstimulated CD8+ T cells sorted from spleen or lymph node cells, obtained before transplant. These receptors all come from a human donor who was the organ donor for an intestinal transplant. CDR3s include the opening cysteine and the closing phenylalanine or tryptophan. Fields, in order: J gene, V gene, D gene, clone size, CDR3 DNA, CDR3 protein. The D gene is left open where the match is weak. Size values are once, few and many counts, or a class for expanded clones, and some rows have none.

TRBJ1-2 | TRBV4-2 | . | . | TGTGCCAGCAACCGATTTCGGCAGGGGCAGTGGGGCTATGGCTACACCTTC | CASNRFRQGQWGYGYTF
TRBJ1-2 | TRBV5-4 | . | . | TGTGCCAGCAGCTTCTCAGCGAACTATGGCTACACCTTC | CASSFSANYGYTF
TRBJ1-1 | TRBV7-9 | TRBD1 | . | TGTGCCAGCAGCTTGGAAGAGTACGGGACAGCGAACACTGAAGCTTTCTTT | CASSLEEYGTANTEAFF
TRBJ1-2 | TRBV29-1 | . | . | TGCAGCGTTGACCCGGAGGATGGCAGCTACACCTTC | CSVDPEDGSYTF
TRBJ2-1 | TRBV7-2 | TRBD2 | . | TGTGCCAGCACCTTTAGCGGGGGGGCGGTCTATGAGCAGTTCTTC | CASTFSGGAVYEQFF
TRBJ2-7 | TRBV5-4 | TRBD2 | . | TGTGCCAGCAGCTGGGGGGGGAGGGCCGAGCAGTACTTC | CASSWGGRAEQYF
TRBJ2-3 | TRBV29-1 | TRBD2 | . | TGCAGCGTAAGCCTCGCGGGGGTAACTAGCACAGATACGCAGTATTTT | CSVSLAGVTSTDTQYF
TRBJ1-6 | TRBV6-1 | . | . | TGTGCCAGCAGTGAACGAGGCCCAAGCTCCTATAATTCACCCCTCCACTTT | CASSERGPSSYNSPLHF
TRBJ1-2 | TRBV29-1 | . | once | TGCAGCGTTGAGGTCAGAAACTATGGCTACACCTTC | CSVEVRNYGYTF
TRBJ1-2 | TRBV15 | TRBD1 | . | TGTGCCACCAGCAGAGAGGGACAGGAGCTCTATGGCTACACCTTC | CATSREGQELYGYTF
TRBJ2-3 | TRBV11-2 | . | . | TGTGCCAGCAGCTTAGGTGGGGGGACAGATACGCAGTATTTT | CASSLGGGTDTQYF
TRBJ2-7 | TRBV5-1 | TRBD1 | . | TGCGCCAGCGGAACAGGGGCCGAGCAGTACTTC | CASGTGAEQYF
TRBJ2-2 | TRBV4-1 | . | . | TGCGCCAGCAGCCAAGGGGGGGGGCCCTTCACCGGGGAGCTGTTTTTT | CASSQGGGPFTGELFF
TRBJ1-2 | TRBV9 | TRBD1 | . | TGTGCCAGCAGCGGGACAGGGGGCGACTATGGCTACACCTTC | CASSGTGGDYGYTF
TRBJ2-7 | TRBV5-4 | . | . | TGTGCCAGCAGCTTAGCGGAACAGACCTACGAGCAGTACTTC | CASSLAEQTYEQYF
TRBJ1-6 | TRBV10-3 | . | . | TGTGCCATCGCCAGGGATCATTCACCCCTCCACTTT | CAIARDHSPLHF
TRBJ2-7 | TRBV28 | TRBD1 | few | TGTGCCAACGGACCGGGACAGGGGGACGAGCAGTACTTC | CANGPGQGDEQYF
TRBJ2-4 | TRBV27 | . | . | TGTGCCAGCAGTTCTAACGGAGCCAAAAACATTCAGTACTTC | CASSSNGAKNIQYF
TRBJ2-7 | TRBV7-9 | . | once | TGTGCCAGCAGCTTAGAAAGGGGCCTCGGAACCGAGCAGTACTTC | CASSLERGLGTEQYF
TRBJ1-4 | TRBV19 | . | few | TGTGCCACCATGGAGACAACTAATGAAAAACTGTTTTTT | CATMETTNEKLFF
TRBJ1-4 | TRBV5-1 | . | . | TGCGCCAGCAGCTTGGCCCCGAGAGCTAATGAAAAACTGTTTTTT | CASSLAPRANEKLFF
TRBJ2-7 | TRBV9 | TRBD1 | . | TGTGCCAGCAGCTCGAGGGGACAGGGGTACGAGCAGTACTTC | CASSSRGQGYEQYF